This TCR beta chain was identified during a study of early T cells in non-severe SARS-CoV-2 infection. TCRdb itself ran the 5' RACE reads through MiXCR, one entry per CDR3 protein. This table has 70,000 or so distinct CDR3 sequences, 3.5% to 6% appearing once. This TCR derives from an adult who was a healthcare worker with PCR-confirmed SARS-CoV-2 infection or an uninfected control (not recorded which). The donor label of this sample is uncertain. Sequenced here: whole blood, sampled at baseline.

CDR3: CASSLDHGANVLTF. In DNA, the CDR3 is TGTGCCAGCAGCTTGGACCATGGGGCCAACGTCCTGACTTTC. The J gene is TRBJ2-6, the V gene TRBV5-6, with D unresolved. The CDR3 sequence is 14 residues long. Germline CDR1 is SGHDT and CDR2 is YYEEEE. The V gene lost 0 bases and the J gene lost 3 bases, with 4 bases spanning the gap.